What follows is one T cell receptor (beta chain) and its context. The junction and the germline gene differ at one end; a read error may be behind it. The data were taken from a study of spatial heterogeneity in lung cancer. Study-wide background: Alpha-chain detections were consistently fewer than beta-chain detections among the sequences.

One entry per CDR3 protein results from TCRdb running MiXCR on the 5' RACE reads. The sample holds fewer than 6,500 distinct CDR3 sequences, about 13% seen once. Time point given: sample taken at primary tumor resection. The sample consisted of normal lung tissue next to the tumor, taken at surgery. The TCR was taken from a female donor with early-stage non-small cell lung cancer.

The CDR3 nucleotides read TGTGCTAGCAGCTTGACGGTGAACACTGAAGCTTTCTTT. It specifies CASSLTVNTEAFF. The chain carries TRBV7-7 and TRBJ1-1; no clear D gene. Germline V gives CDR1 SSHAT, CDR2 FNYEAQ (reference sequence). This CDR3 is 13 amino acids long.